One and the same sample provided the 24 T cell receptor beta chains below, sequenced in a study of STAT5B mutations in CD4+ large granular lymphocyte leukemia. Assay used: immunoSEQ multiplex PCR; TCRdb lists only in-frame clones, some missing. Of 35,000 or so clones detected, roughly 71% appear once; the ten largest clones hold approximately 2.5%. The specimen sequenced was CD4+ T cells from blood buffy coats. The receptor set was obtained from a human donor in good health.

The chain has TRBV7-2 and TRBJ2-1; TRBD2 matches at 12 bases. The junction had 2 bases not matched to a gene; V was cut back by 2 bases and J by 6 bases. The CDR3 consists of 15 residues. Germline assignment: CDR1 SGHTA and CDR2 FQGNSA. DNA of the CDR3: TGTGCCAGCAGCTTACTAGCGGGGGGGCGCAATGAGCAGTTCTTC. It is translated as CASSLLAGGRNEQFF.

The chain uses TRBV7-2 and TRBJ2-5; 12 bases match TRBD2. J lost 9 bases, V lost 0 bases, and 8 bases had no gene match. The CDR3 runs 16 residues. Germline lookup yields CDR1 SGHTA and CDR2 FQGNSA. The CDR3 DNA is TGTGCCAGCAGCTTAGCCGGCCGGACTAGCGGGGTGGCCCAGTACTTC. Translating gives CASSLAGRTSGVAQYF.

This clone has more than one count but fewer than ten. V is TRBV5-5 and J is TRBJ2-7; D is uncertain. There are 15 residues in the CDR3. Germline lookup yields CDR1 SGHKS and CDR2 YYEKEE (reference sequence). The V and J ends lost 0 bases and 6 bases respectively, with 16 bases between them. As DNA, the CDR3 is TGTGCCAGCAGCTTGGAGGGTGGGTCCTTCTCCGAGCAGTACTTC. Protein sequence: CASSLEGGSFSEQYF.

This clone was picked up one time. The chain uses TRBV9 and TRBJ1-4; D is uncertain. Germline CDR1 and CDR2: SGDLS and YYNGEE. The ends were cut back, 3 bases at V and 8 bases at J, with 23 bases in the middle. CDR3 length: 17 residues. The chain's CDR3 is CASSGEGSGRRREKLFF. CDR3 DNA: TGTGCCAGCAGCGGAGAGGGCTCGGGCCGCCGGCGGGAAAAACTGTTTTTT.

This rearrangement joins TRBV10-3 to TRBJ1-3; TRBD1 agrees at 8 bases. The CDR3 contains 16 residues. Germline CDR1 and CDR2: ENHRY and SYGVKD. The V segment lost 6 bases and the J segment 0 bases; nucleotides outside the gene matches: 7. The CDR3 DNA reads TGTGCCATCAGCGCGACAGGGGCCCCCTCTGGAAACACCATATATTTT. It yields the protein CAISATGAPSGNTIYF.

The chain is built from TRBV4-1 and TRBJ2-6; no definite D call. V was shortened by 2 bases and J by 2 bases, with 7 bases between the two germline ends. The CDR3 is 15 residues long. Germline loops: CDR1 MGHRA, CDR2 YSYEKL. The CDR3 protein is CASSQFLTGANVLTF. The CDR3 bases are TGCGCCAGCAGCCAATTCCTTACTGGGGCCAACGTCCTGACTTTC.

The chain uses TRBV11-1 and TRBJ1-4; tentative D call: TRBD1 (5 bases). Germline V lookup: CDR1 SGHAT, CDR2 FQDESV (reference sequence). V lost 1 base and J 5 bases, leaving 11 bases between the germline ends. The CDR3 contains 15 residues. The CDR3 DNA sequence: TGTGCCAGCAGCTTAGACGGGGCGAGGAATGAAAAACTGTTTTTT. Its protein is CASSLDGARNEKLFF. Combining the CDR3 with reference TRBV11-1 and TRBJ1-4 gives the whole variable domain EAEVAQSPRYKITEKSQAVAFWCDPISGHATLYWYRQILGQGPELLVQFQDESVVDDSQLPKDRFSAERLKGVDSTLKIQPAELGDSAMYLCASSLDGARNEKLFFGSGTQLSVL.

This clone has a handful of counts. The genes are TRBV14 and TRBJ1-4, with unresolved D. Germline CDR1 and CDR2: SGHDN and FVKESK. Trimming left V 4 bases short and J 10 bases short, with 13 bases between. The CDR3 runs 13 residues. The CDR3 here is CASSRSRTGKLFF. For the CDR3, the DNA is TGTGCCAGCAGCCGAAGCCGGACGGGAAAACTGTTTTTT.

The V and J genes are TRBV5-4 and TRBJ1-6, with 9 bases fitting TRBD1. The CDR3 is 15 amino acids. The junction had 5 bases not matched to a gene; V was cut back by 1 base and J by 9 bases. The germline CDR1 and CDR2 sequences are SGHNT and YYREEE (reference sequence). Here the CDR3 reads CASSLSGTGRSPLHF. The CDR3 bases are TGTGCCAGCAGCTTGTCCGGGACAGGGCGTTCACCCCTCCACTTT.

V gene TRBV5-1 combines with J gene TRBJ2-3; TRBD2 is a possible D gene (6 bases). CDR3 length: 14 amino acids. Germline CDR1 SGHRS, CDR2 YFSETQ. Trimming cost V 2 bases and J 3 bases, with 10 bases left between them. CDR3 DNA sequence: TGCGCCAGCAGCTTAGGGACTCCGACAGATACGCAGTATTTT. This encodes CASSLGTPTDTQYF.

This sequence joins TRBV4-1 and TRBJ1-6, with unresolved D. The V gene's germline CDR1 is MGHRA and CDR2 YSYEKL. Trimming shortened V by 2 bases and J by 7 bases, and 9 bases separated the two germline ends. CDR3 length: 14 residues. This CDR3 reads CASSQLLLNSPLHF. Written as DNA, the CDR3 is TGCGCCAGCAGCCAACTACTCCTCAATTCACCCCTCCACTTT.

This clone was observed a handful of times. The J gene is TRBJ2-7, the V gene TRBV10-3; D may be TRBD2 (5 bases). V gave up 10 bases and J gave up 0 bases, with 13 bases separating them. CDR1 ENHRY and CDR2 SYGVKD come from the germline V gene. CDR3 size: 13 residues. The CDR3 coding sequence is TGTGCCACCGAGCGGAAGGGCTCCTACGAGCAGTACTTC. Translated: CATERKGSYEQYF.

The rearrangement uses TRBV6-6 and TRBJ2-1, with 8 bases lining up with TRBD2. Trimming took 4 bases from V and 2 from J; bases not matched to a gene: 7. This CDR3 spans 16 amino acids. The germline gives CDR1 MNHNY, CDR2 SVGAGI (reference sequence). The CDR3 nucleotides are TGTGCCAGCAGTTCCATAGCGGGGCTGACCTACAATGAGCAGTTCTTC. It codes for CASSSIAGLTYNEQFF.

The CDR3 DNA follows: TGCGCCAGCAGTGGGGGTTGGACAGATACGCAGTATTTT. Amino acids: CASSGGWTDTQYF. The rearrangement links TRBV10-1 to TRBJ2-3; no definite D call. The germline V and J ends were trimmed by 4 bases and 3 bases, with 8 bases remaining between them. The CDR3 covers 13 residues. Germline CDR1 is WNHNN and CDR2 is SYGVQD (reference sequence).

This clone was seen more than once but under ten times. Here the CDR3 DNA reads TGTGCCAGCAGTTCCGACCGGGACAGGGGGAACTATGGCTACACCTTC. Protein product: CASSSDRDRGNYGYTF. The rearrangement links TRBV27 to TRBJ1-2, with TRBD1 matching over 11 bases. The germline gives CDR1 MNHEY, CDR2 SMNVEV (reference sequence). J was trimmed by 2 bases and V by 4 bases; bases with no gene match: 6. The CDR3 loop spans 16 amino acids.

J is TRBJ1-2 and V is TRBV7-2; D remains ambiguous. The CDR3 consists of 14 residues. Germline loops: CDR1 SGHTA, CDR2 FQGNSA. V was shortened by 3 bases and J by 0 bases, with 8 bases between the two germline ends. CDR3 sequence: CASSLSIANYGYTF. The CDR3 DNA reads TGTGCCAGCAGCTTGTCGATAGCTAACTATGGCTACACCTTC.

The genes are TRBV7-9 and TRBJ2-7; D tentatively reads TRBD1 or TRBD2 (6 bases each). Trimming left V 3 bases short and J 4 bases short, with 13 bases between. Germline V gene lookup returns CDR1 SEHNR and CDR2 FQNEAQ (reference sequence). The CDR3 has 14 amino acids. The CDR3 is CASSFSGGGYEQYF. The CDR3 bases are TGTGCCAGCAGCTTTTCCGGGGGCGGGTACGAGCAGTACTTC.

This clone was counted only a few times. This chain uses TRBV5-5 with TRBJ1-5; D is uncertain. V lost 4 bases and J lost 2, with 13 bases in between. CDR3 length equals 15 residues. Germline CDR1 SGHKS, CDR2 YYEKEE (reference sequence). The CDR3 DNA reads as TGTGCCAGCAGCCTAGGGAGTACAGGCAATCAGCCCCAGCATTTT. This codes for CASSLGSTGNQPQHF.

This chain uses TRBV2 with TRBJ2-7, with D perhaps matching TRBD1 or TRBD2 (5 bases each). The V end lost 4 bases, the J end lost 4 bases, and 11 bases lay between the germline ends. Germline V gene lookup returns CDR1 SNHLY and CDR2 FYNNEI. This CDR3 contains 13 residues. CDR3 in amino acids: CASSVRDGYEQYF. The CDR3 nucleotides read TGTGCCAGCAGTGTCAGGGACGGGTACGAGCAGTACTTC.

The rearrangement uses TRBV4-2 and TRBJ2-5; no clear D. Germline CDR1 reads LGHNA; CDR2 reads YNFKEQ. The CDR3 contains 12 residues. Trimming left V 8 bases short and J 7 bases short, with 14 bases between. The DNA for the CDR3 is TGTGCCAGCGGCATGCAGTCGGGGACCCAGTACTTC. It yields the protein CASGMQSGTQYF.

The chain employs TRBV6-5 and TRBJ2-5; tentative D call: TRBD2 (6 bases). CDR3 length: 13 amino acids. V was trimmed by 6 bases and J by 5 bases, leaving 13 bases between them. Looked up from germline, CDR1 is MNHEY and CDR2 is SVGAGI. CDR3 bases: TGTGCCAGCAGCCTCTTCCGGGGGGAGACCCAGTACTTC. It yields the protein CASSLFRGETQYF.

This clone was observed once. The V and J genes are TRBV15 and TRBJ2-7; no firm D call. CDR1 is LNHNV and CDR2 is YYDKDF in the germline V gene (reference sequence). V shed 5 bases and J shed 2 bases, with 13 bases lying between them. This CDR3 comprises 14 residues. The CDR3 DNA sequence: TGTGCCACCAGCGCTGCCCGTCCCACCTACGAGCAGTACTTC. Translating it yields CATSAARPTYEQYF.

This rearrangement joins TRBV7-2 to TRBJ1-2; D call uncertain. CDR3 length: 15 residues. V shed 3 bases and J shed 2 bases, with 13 bases lying between them. In germline, CDR1 is SGHTA, CDR2 FQGNSA. The CDR3 sequence: CASSFSGLGNYGYTF. The CDR3 DNA reads as TGTGCCAGCAGCTTTTCTGGACTCGGGAACTATGGCTACACCTTC.

The J gene is TRBJ2-5, the V gene TRBV5-6; 13 positions match TRBD2. After removal of 3 bases from V and 5 bases from J, the junction contained 10 bases not matched to a gene. CDR3 size: 17 residues. Germline V gives CDR1 SGHDT, CDR2 YYEEEE. The CDR3 loop reads CASSYLGTSGVLETQYF. As DNA, the CDR3 is TGTGCCAGCAGCTACCTTGGGACTAGCGGGGTTTTGGAGACCCAGTACTTC.